These 21 T cell receptor beta chains share one sample of origin, sequenced in a study of technical replicates of blood from a few donors. The method was immunoSEQ multiplex PCR; TCRdb's version includes in-frame clones alone and lacks a portion of them. The sample carries around 80,000 clones, roughly 98% recorded once. Input material: T cells isolated from PBMCs. Source of these receptors: a human donor in good health.

This chain joins TRBV6-1 and TRBJ1-5; the D gene is possibly TRBD1 (5 bases). The V gene's germline CDR1 is MNHNS and CDR2 SASEGT. The germline V and J ends were trimmed by 6 bases and 0 bases, with 12 bases remaining between them. This CDR3 is 15 amino acids long. The CDR3 DNA follows: TGTGCCAGCAGACCCGGACACCATAGCAATCAGCCCCAGCATTTT. Residues: CASRPGHHSNQPQHF.

V and J are TRBV6-5 and TRBJ2-7; D is perhaps TRBD1 (6 bases). The V end was cut by 4 bases, the J end by 3 bases, with 10 bases between. CDR1 and CDR2 (germline): MNHEY, SVGAGI. CDR3 length equals 13 residues. This CDR3 is CASSSGHLYEQYF. For the CDR3, the DNA is TGTGCCAGCAGTTCGGGACACCTCTACGAGCAGTACTTC.

This chain connects TRBV27 to TRBJ2-7; 9 bases match TRBD2. In germline, CDR1 is MNHEY, CDR2 SMNVEV (reference sequence). J was trimmed by 6 bases and V by 5 bases; bases with no gene match: 11. The CDR3 totals 15 residues. CDR3 DNA sequence: TGTGCCAGCAGTCTAGGCGCGGGAGGGCCGGGCGAGCAGTACTTC. Translation: CASSLGAGGPGEQYF.

J is TRBJ2-7 and V is TRBV6-1; 7 nucleotides align to TRBD1. J gave up 6 bases and V 6 bases, and 5 bases lay outside the gene matches. Germline CDR1 reads MNHNS; CDR2 reads SASEGT. There are 12 residues in the CDR3. CDR3 in DNA: TGTGCCAGCAGGAGGACAGGAGGCGAGCAGTACTTC. Amino acids: CASRRTGGEQYF.

The chain has TRBV28 and TRBJ2-7; TRBD1 matches at 7 bases. Trimming at V came to 4 bases and at J to 12 bases, leaving 9 bases not matched to a gene. Germline V gene lookup returns CDR1 MDHEN and CDR2 SYDVKM. The CDR3 length is 12 residues. CDR3 residues: CASSWTGSLRYF. The CDR3 DNA is TGTGCCAGCAGTTGGACAGGCTCCCTGAGGTACTTC.

The chain links TRBV4-1 to TRBJ2-7, with 7 bases fitting TRBD1. Germline trimming cut 4 bases from V and 7 bases from J; bases unmatched to any gene: 10. This CDR3 has 14 amino acids. CDR1 MGHRA and CDR2 YSYEKL come from the germline V gene. The CDR3 protein is CASSPIRGLWEQYF. In DNA form, the CDR3 reads TGCGCCAGCAGCCCTATAAGGGGGCTCTGGGAGCAGTACTTC.

The chain links TRBV4-1 to TRBJ2-1, with 9 positions matching TRBD1. Germline CDR1 MGHRA, CDR2 YSYEKL. CDR3 length: 16 amino acids. Germline trimming cut 4 bases from V and 3 bases from J; bases unmatched to any gene: 7. The CDR3 sequence: CASSPPGQGSYNEQFF. CDR3 nucleotide sequence: TGCGCCAGCAGCCCACCGGGACAGGGAAGCTACAATGAGCAGTTCTTC.

J is TRBJ2-7 and V is TRBV7-8; no reliable D call. Germline assignment: CDR1 SGHVS and CDR2 FQNEAQ. The V gene lost 1 base and the J gene lost 4 bases, with 11 bases spanning the gap. This CDR3 has 14 amino acids. The CDR3 DNA follows: TGTGCCAGCAGCTTAGTAAGTCAGACTTACGAGCAGTACTTC. Its protein is CASSLVSQTYEQYF.

The chain links TRBV11-2 to TRBJ2-1; TRBD2 agrees at 12 bases. CDR1 SGHAT and CDR2 FQNNGV come from the germline V gene. V lost 5 bases, J lost 9 bases, and 8 bases stayed unmatched. The length of the CDR3 is 15 residues. This chain's CDR3 is CASSKLAGGRVEQFF. The CDR3 DNA follows: TGTGCCAGCAGCAAACTAGCGGGGGGCCGGGTTGAGCAGTTCTTC.

The V call is TRBV5-1, the J call TRBJ2-1; D remains ambiguous. V was pared by 0 bases and J by 5 bases, with 6 bases between. Germline V lookup: CDR1 SGHRS, CDR2 YFSETQ. CDR3 length: 13 amino acids. CDR3 nucleotides: TGCGCCAGCAGCTTGGAACAGCACAATGAGCAGTTCTTC. Translating gives CASSLEQHNEQFF.

V and J are TRBV7-9 and TRBJ1-1; D call uncertain. CDR3 length equals 13 residues. V gave up 5 bases and J gave up 1 base, with 8 bases separating them. The germline V gene has CDR1 SEHNR and CDR2 FQNEAQ (reference sequence). In DNA form, the CDR3 reads TGTGCCAGCAGCCCAACAGCGAACACTGAAGCTTTCTTT. This sequence encodes CASSPTANTEAFF.

The V call is TRBV28, the J call TRBJ2-7; 11 bases line up with TRBD1. The CDR3 consists of 16 residues. Germline CDR1 is MDHEN and CDR2 is SYDVKM. Trimming cost V 2 bases and J 4 bases; bases outside gene matches: 7. The CDR3 is CASSLEGTGGWYEQYF. In DNA form, the CDR3 reads TGTGCCAGCAGTTTAGAGGGGACAGGGGGTTGGTACGAGCAGTACTTC.

This chain joins TRBV28 and TRBJ2-7; weak D call: TRBD2 (5 bases). Germline V lookup: CDR1 MDHEN, CDR2 SYDVKM. The CDR3 extends over 11 amino acids. V dropped 7 bases and J dropped 3 bases, with 7 bases sitting between them. CDR3 nucleotides: TGTGCCAGCACACGGGGCTACGAGCAGTACTTC. Protein sequence: CASTRGYEQYF. Complete variable domain (other parts from reference TRBV28 and TRBJ2-7): DVKVTQSSRYLVKRTGEKVFLECVQDMDHENMFWYRQDPGLGLRLIYFSYDVKMKEKGDIPEGYSVSREKKERFSLILESASTNQTSMYLCASTRGYEQYFGPGTRLTVT.

The chain uses TRBV6-1 and TRBJ1-5; maybe TRBD1 (6 bases). V gave up 9 bases and J gave up 6 bases, with 15 bases separating them. The CDR3 is 13 amino acids. Per the germline V gene, CDR1 is MNHNS and CDR2 is SASEGT. The CDR3 protein is CARNIGGAQPQHF. For the CDR3, the DNA is TGTGCCAGGAATATCGGGGGGGCTCAGCCCCAGCATTTT.

The chain links TRBV29-1 to TRBJ2-7; TRBD1 agrees at 7 bases. CDR1 and CDR2 (germline): SQVTM, ANQGSEA. Trimming cost V 4 bases and J 2 bases; bases outside gene matches: 8. The CDR3 covers 14 residues. The CDR3 DNA follows: TGCAGCGTTGGGGCCATGGGACAGACCTACGAGCAGTACTTC. It specifies CSVGAMGQTYEQYF.

V gene TRBV7-9 combines with J gene TRBJ1-1; weak D call: TRBD1 (5 bases). The germline gives CDR1 SEHNR, CDR2 FQNEAQ (reference sequence). CDR3 length equals 15 residues. V dropped 2 bases and J dropped 3 bases, with 13 bases sitting between them. The CDR3 nucleotides are TGTGCCAGCAGCTTATTGGGAGGGGTGGACACTGAAGCTTTCTTT. Translated: CASSLLGGVDTEAFF. The full variable domain, completed using reference TRBV7-9 and TRBJ1-1, is DTGVSQNPRHKITKRGQNVTFRCDPISEHNRLYWYRQTLGQGPEFLTYFQNEAQLEKSRLLSDRFSAERPKGSFSTLEIQRTEQGDSAMYLCASSLLGGVDTEAFFGQGTRLTVV.

This chain joins TRBV18 and TRBJ2-1; 9 nucleotides line up with TRBD1. The CDR3 runs 18 residues. The junction had 16 bases not matched to a gene; V was cut back by 3 bases and J by 7 bases. Germline CDR1 KGHSH, CDR2 LQKENI. CDR3 sequence: CASSPPLDRDRVWNEQFF. As DNA, the CDR3 is TGTGCCAGCTCACCCCCCCTCGACCGGGACAGGGTTTGGAATGAGCAGTTCTTC. Combining the CDR3 with reference TRBV18 and TRBJ2-1 gives the whole variable domain NAGVMQNPRHLVRRRGQEARLRCSPMKGHSHVYWYRQLPEEGLKFMVYLQKENIIDESGMPKERFSAEFPKEGPSILRIQQVVRGDSAAYFCASSPPLDRDRVWNEQFFGPGTRLTVL.

The chain combines TRBV19 with TRBJ2-4; D ambiguous. The CDR3 contains 15 residues. The germline V and J ends were trimmed by 6 bases and 0 bases, with 12 bases remaining between them. Germline CDR1 and CDR2: LNHDA and SQIVND (reference sequence). CDR3 sequence: CASSPVGSAKNIQYF. DNA for the CDR3: TGTGCCAGTAGCCCCGTCGGGTCAGCCAAAAACATTCAGTACTTC.

The V gene is TRBV6-5, the J gene TRBJ1-1, with a weak D call TRBD1 (5 bases). CDR3 length equals 15 residues. V was trimmed by 5 bases and J by 6 bases, leaving 19 bases between them. CDR1 and CDR2 (germline): MNHEY, SVGAGI. The CDR3, as DNA: TGTGCCAGCAGTGCGTTCCGACGGGGGGTCCCTGAAGCTTTCTTT. This gives the protein CASSAFRRGVPEAFF.

The chain couples TRBV6-1 to TRBJ1-1, with no clear D. The CDR3 has 11 amino acids. The V end lost 8 bases, the J end lost 0 bases, and 4 bases lay between the germline ends. The germline gives CDR1 MNHNS, CDR2 SASEGT. CDR3 protein: CASLMNTEAFF. The CDR3 DNA reads TGTGCCAGCCTAATGAACACTGAAGCTTTCTTT.

The chain couples TRBV6-1 to TRBJ2-3; TRBD2 might be the D (5 bases). The germline V and J ends were trimmed by 8 bases and 0 bases, with 9 bases remaining between them. CDR1 MNHNS and CDR2 SASEGT come from the germline V gene. The CDR3 is made up of 13 amino acids. Here the CDR3 reads CASGSGSTDTQYF. The CDR3 bases are TGTGCCAGCGGATCGGGAAGCACAGATACGCAGTATTTT.